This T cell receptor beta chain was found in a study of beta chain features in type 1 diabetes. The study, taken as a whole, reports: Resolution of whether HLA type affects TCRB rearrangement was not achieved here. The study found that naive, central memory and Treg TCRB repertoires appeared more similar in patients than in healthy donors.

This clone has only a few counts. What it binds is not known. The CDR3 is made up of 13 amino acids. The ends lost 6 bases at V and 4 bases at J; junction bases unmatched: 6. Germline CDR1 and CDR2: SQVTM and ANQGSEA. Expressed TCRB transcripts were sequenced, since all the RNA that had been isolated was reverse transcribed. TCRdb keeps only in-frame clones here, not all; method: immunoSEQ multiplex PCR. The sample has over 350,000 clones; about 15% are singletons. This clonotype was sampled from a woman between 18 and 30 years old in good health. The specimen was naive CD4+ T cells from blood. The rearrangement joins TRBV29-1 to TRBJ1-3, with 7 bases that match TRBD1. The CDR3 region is CSVKTGLGNTIYF. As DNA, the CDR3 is TGCAGCGTCAAGACAGGGTTAGGAAACACCATATATTTT.